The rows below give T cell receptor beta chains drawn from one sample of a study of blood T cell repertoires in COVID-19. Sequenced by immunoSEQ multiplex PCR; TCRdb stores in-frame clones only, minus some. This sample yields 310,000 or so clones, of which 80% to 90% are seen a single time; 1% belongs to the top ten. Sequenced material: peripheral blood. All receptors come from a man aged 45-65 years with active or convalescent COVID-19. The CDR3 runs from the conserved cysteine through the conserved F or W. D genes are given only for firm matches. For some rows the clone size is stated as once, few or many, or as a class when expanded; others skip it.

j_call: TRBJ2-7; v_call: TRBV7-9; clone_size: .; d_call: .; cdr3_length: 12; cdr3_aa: CASSSDYYEQYF; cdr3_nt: TGTGCCAGCAGCTCCGACTATTACGAGCAGTACTTC
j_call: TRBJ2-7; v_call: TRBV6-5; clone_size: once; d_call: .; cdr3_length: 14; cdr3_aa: CASSYGAGGYEQYF; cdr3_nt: TGTGCCAGCAGTTACGGCGCTGGAGGCTACGAGCAGTACTTC
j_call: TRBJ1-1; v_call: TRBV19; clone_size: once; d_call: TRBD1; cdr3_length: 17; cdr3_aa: CASAQTPTGAMNTEAFF; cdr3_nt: TGTGCCAGTGCTCAGACCCCGACAGGGGCCATGAACACTGAAGCTTTCTTT
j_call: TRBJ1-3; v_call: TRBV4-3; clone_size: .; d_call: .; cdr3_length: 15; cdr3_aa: CASSQGRFSGNTIYF; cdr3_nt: TGCGCCAGCAGCCAAGGGAGGTTCTCTGGAAACACCATATATTTT
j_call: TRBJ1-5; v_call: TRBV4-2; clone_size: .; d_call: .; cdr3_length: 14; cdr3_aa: CASSAQGNNQPQHF; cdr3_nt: TGTGCCAGCAGCGCCCAGGGGAACAATCAGCCCCAGCATTTT
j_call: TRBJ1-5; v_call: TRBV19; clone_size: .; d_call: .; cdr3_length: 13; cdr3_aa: CASSSLRGRPQHF; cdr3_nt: TGTGCCAGTAGTTCCCTGAGGGGGAGGCCCCAGCATTTT
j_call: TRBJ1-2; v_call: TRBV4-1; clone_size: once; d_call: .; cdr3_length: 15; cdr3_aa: CASSPQTPGDYGYTF; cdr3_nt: TGCGCCAGCAGCCCCCAGACCCCAGGGGACTATGGCTACACCTTC
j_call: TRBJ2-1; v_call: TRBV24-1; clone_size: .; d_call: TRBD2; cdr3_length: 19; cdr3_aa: CATSDSETSGSSKYNEQFF; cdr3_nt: TGTGCCACCAGTGATTCGGAGACTAGCGGGAGTTCAAAATACAATGAGCAGTTCTTC
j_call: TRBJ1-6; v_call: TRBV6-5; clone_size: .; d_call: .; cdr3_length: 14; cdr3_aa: CASKGQGYSSPLHF; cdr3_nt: TGTGCCAGCAAAGGGCAGGGCTATAGTTCACCCCTCCACTTT
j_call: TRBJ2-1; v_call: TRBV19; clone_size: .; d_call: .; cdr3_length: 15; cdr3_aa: CASSPISSGDGEQFF; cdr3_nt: TGTGCCAGTAGTCCTATATCTTCAGGGGACGGCGAGCAGTTCTTC
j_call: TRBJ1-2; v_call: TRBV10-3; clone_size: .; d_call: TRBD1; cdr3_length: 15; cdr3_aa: CAISDPDRSIEGYTF; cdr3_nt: TGTGCCATCAGTGACCCGGACAGGTCGATCGAGGGCTACACCTTC
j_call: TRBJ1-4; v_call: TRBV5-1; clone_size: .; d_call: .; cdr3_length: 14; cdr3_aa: CASSLRQGGEKLFF; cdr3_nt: TGCGCCAGCAGCTTAAGGCAGGGCGGCGAAAAACTGTTTTTT
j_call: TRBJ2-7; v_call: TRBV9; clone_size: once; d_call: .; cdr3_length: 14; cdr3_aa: CASSVAMGPYEQYF; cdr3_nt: TGTGCCAGCAGCGTAGCAATGGGGCCCTACGAGCAGTACTTC
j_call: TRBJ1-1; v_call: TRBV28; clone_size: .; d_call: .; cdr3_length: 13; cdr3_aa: CASSLGGGKKAFF; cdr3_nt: TGTGCCAGCAGTTTAGGGGGCGGAAAAAAAGCTTTCTTT
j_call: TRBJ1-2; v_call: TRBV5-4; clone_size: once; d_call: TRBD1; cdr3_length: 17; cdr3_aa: CASSLSGGRTGNYGYTF; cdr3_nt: TGTGCCAGCAGCTTGTCGGGGGGACGGACAGGGAACTATGGCTACACCTTC
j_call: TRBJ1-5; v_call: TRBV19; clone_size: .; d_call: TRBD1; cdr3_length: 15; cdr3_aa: CASSTGQGINQPQHF; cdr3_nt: TGTGCCAGTAGTACGGGACAGGGGATCAATCAGCCCCAGCATTTT
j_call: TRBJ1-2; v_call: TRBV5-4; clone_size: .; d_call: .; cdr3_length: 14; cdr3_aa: CASSLGAGGYGYTF; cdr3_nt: TGTGCCAGCAGCCTAGGGGCCGGGGGCTATGGCTACACCTTC
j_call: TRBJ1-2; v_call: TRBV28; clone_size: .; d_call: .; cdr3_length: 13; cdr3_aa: CASSLSGYYGYTF; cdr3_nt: TGTGCCAGCAGTTTATCAGGTTACTATGGCTACACCTTC
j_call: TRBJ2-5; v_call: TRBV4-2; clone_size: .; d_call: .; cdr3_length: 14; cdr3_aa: CASSRRLGVETQYF; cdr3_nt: TGTGCCAGCAGCCGCCGACTGGGAGTCGAGACCCAGTACTTC
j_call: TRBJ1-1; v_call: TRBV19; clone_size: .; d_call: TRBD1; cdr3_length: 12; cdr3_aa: CASTRGTTEAFF; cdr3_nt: TGTGCCAGTACCAGGGGGACCACTGAAGCTTTCTTT
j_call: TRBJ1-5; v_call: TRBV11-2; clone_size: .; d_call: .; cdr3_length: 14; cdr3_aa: CASSLSDRNQPQHF; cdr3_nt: TGTGCCAGCAGCTTATCTGACAGGAATCAGCCCCAGCATTTT
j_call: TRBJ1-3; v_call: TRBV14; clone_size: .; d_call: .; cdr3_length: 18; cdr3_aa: CASSQGSTRGTAGNTIYF; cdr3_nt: TGTGCCAGCAGCCAAGGGAGTACGCGGGGAACGGCTGGAAACACCATATATTTT
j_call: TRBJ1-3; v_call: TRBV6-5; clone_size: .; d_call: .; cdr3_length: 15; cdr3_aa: CASRNEGISGNTIYF; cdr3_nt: TGTGCCAGCAGGAACGAGGGAATCTCTGGAAACACCATATATTTT
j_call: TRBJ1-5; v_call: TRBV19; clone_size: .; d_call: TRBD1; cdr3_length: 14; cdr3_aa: CASSSHQGDQPQHF; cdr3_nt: TGTGCCAGTAGTTCCCACCAGGGGGATCAGCCCCAGCATTTT
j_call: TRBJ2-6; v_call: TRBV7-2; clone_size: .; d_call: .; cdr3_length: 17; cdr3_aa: CASSLGSRVSGANVLTF; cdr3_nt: TGTGCCAGCAGCCTAGGCAGCAGGGTATCTGGGGCCAACGTCCTGACTTTC
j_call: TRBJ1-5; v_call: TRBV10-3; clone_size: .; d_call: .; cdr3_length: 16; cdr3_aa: CAISDDQQSPNQPQHF; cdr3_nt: TGTGCCATCAGTGACGATCAACAGAGCCCCAATCAGCCCCAGCATTTT
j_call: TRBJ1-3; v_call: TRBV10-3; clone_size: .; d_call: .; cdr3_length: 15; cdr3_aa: CAISEGGASGNTIYF; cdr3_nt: TGTGCCATCAGTGAGGGGGGGGCGTCTGGAAACACCATATATTTT
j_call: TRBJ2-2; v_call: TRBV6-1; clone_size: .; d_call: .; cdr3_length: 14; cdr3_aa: CASSEIHRTGELFF; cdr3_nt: TGTGCCAGCAGTGAAATCCATCGGACCGGGGAGCTGTTTTTT
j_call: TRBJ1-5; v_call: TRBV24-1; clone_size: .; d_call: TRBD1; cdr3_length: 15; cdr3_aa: CATGGGQGSNQPQHF; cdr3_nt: TGTGCCACCGGTGGGGGACAGGGATCCAATCAGCCCCAGCATTTT
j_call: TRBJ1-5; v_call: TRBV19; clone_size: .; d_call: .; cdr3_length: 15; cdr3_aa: CASTQSLQSNQPQHF; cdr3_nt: TGTGCCAGTACCCAATCCCTACAGAGCAATCAGCCCCAGCATTTT
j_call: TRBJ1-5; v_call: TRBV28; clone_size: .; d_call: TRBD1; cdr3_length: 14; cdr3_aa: CASRIQGAGQPQHF; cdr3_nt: TGTGCCAGCAGGATACAGGGGGCAGGGCAGCCCCAGCATTTT
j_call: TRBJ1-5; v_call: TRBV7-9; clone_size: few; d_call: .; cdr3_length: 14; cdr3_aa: CASSPGWDNQPQHF; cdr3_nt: TGTGCCAGCAGCCCGGGATGGGATAATCAGCCCCAGCATTTT
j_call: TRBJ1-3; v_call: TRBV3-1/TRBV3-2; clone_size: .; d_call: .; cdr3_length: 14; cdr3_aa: CASSQSTDGNTIYF; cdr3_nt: TGTGCCAGCAGCCAATCGACTGACGGAAACACCATATATTTT
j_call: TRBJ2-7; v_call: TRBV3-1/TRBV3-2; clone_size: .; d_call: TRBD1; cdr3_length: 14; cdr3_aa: CASSQEGGVYEQYF; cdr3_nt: TGTGCCAGCAGCCAAGAAGGGGGCGTCTACGAGCAGTACTTC
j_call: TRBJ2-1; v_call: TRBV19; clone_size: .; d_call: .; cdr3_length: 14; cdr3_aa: CASSWLGAYNEQFF; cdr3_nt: TGTGCCAGTAGTTGGCTGGGAGCTTACAATGAGCAGTTCTTC
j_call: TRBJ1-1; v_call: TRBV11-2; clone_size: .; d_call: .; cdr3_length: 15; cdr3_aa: CASSLDGAENTEAFF; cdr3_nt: TGTGCCAGCAGCTTAGATGGGGCCGAGAACACTGAAGCTTTCTTT
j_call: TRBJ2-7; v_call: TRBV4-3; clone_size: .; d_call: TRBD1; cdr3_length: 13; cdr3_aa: CASSLRDRGPQYF; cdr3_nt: TGCGCCAGCAGCCTCCGGGACAGGGGGCCGCAGTACTTC
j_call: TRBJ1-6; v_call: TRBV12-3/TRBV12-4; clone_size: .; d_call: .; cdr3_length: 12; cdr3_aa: CASSQTDSPLHF; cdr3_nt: TGTGCCAGCAGCCAGACAGATTCGCCCCTCCACTTT
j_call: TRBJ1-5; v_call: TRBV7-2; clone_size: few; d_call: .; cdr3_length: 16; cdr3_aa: CASSLGGGGSNQPQHF; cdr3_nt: TGTGCCAGCAGCTTAGGAGGCGGGGGGAGCAATCAGCCCCAGCATTTT
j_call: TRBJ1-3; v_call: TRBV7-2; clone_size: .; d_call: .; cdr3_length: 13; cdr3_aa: CASSADRGNTIYF; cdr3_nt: TGTGCCAGCAGCGCCGACAGGGGAAACACCATATATTTT
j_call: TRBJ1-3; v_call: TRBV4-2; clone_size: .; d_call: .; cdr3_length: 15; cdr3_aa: CASSQVGVSGNTIYF; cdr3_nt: TGTGCCAGCAGCCAAGTCGGGGTCTCTGGAAACACCATATATTTT
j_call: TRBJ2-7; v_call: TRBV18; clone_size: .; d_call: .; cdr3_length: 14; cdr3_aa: CASSPPGYSYEQYF; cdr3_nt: TGTGCCAGCTCACCACCGGGCTACTCCTACGAGCAGTACTTC
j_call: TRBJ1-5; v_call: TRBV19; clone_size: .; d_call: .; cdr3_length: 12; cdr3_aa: CASSIVDQPQHF; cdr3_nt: TGTGCCAGTAGTATCGTCGATCAGCCCCAGCATTTT
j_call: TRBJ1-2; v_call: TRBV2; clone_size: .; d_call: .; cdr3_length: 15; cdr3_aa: CASSELTVPYYGYTF; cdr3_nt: TGTGCCAGCAGTGAACTAACAGTACCTTACTATGGCTACACCTTC
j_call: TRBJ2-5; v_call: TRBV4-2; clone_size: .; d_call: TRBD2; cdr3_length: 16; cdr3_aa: CASSQVTSGGEETQYF; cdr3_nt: TGTGCCAGCAGCCAAGTGACTAGCGGGGGGGAAGAGACCCAGTACTTC
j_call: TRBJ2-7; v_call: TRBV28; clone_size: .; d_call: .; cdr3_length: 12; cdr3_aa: CASSFPPGEQYF; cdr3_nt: TGTGCCAGCAGTTTCCCCCCGGGGGAGCAGTACTTC
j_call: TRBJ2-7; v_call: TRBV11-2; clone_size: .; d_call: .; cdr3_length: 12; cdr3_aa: CASSLGVYEQYF; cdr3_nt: TGTGCCAGCAGCTTAGGAGTTTACGAGCAGTACTTC
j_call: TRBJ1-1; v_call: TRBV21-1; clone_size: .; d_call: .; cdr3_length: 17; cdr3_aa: CASSPPRDRQRDTEAFF; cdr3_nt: TGTGCCAGCAGCCCGCCCCGGGACAGGCAAAGGGACACTGAAGCTTTCTTT
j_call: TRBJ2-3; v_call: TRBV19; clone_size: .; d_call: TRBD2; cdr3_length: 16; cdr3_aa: CASSLYGGAVKDTQYF; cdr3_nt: TGTGCCAGTAGTTTATACGGGGGGGCCGTGAAAGATACGCAGTATTTT
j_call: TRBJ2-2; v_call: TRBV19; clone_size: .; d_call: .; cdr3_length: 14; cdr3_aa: CASRSTAGTGELFF; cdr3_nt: TGTGCCAGTAGAAGTACGGCGGGCACCGGGGAGCTGTTTTTT
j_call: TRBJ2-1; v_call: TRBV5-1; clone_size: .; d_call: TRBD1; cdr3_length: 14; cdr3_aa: CASSQGASYNEQFF; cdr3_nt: TGCGCCAGCAGCCAGGGGGCGAGCTACAATGAGCAGTTCTTC
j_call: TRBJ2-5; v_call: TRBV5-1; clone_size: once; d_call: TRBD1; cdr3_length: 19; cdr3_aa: CASSLAPGQGYGTQETQYF; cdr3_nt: TGCGCCAGCAGCTTGGCGCCGGGACAGGGATATGGGACCCAAGAGACCCAGTACTTC
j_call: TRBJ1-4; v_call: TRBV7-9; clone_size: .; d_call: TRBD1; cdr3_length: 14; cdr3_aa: CASSLGQGGEKLFF; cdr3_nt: TGTGCCAGCAGCCTGGGACAGGGTGGCGAAAAACTGTTTTTT